This TCR beta chain stems from a study of T-cell memory formation after mild COVID-19. Points from the study as a whole: Contracting clones from day 15 to 85 had balanced CD4/CD8; later expanders favoured CD4+. Cross-reactive memory apparently joined, as some responding clones appeared in pre-infection memory. Contracting CD4+ clones were located mainly in CM and EM, and CD8+ clones in EMRA.

V dropped 4 bases and J dropped 3 bases, with 10 bases sitting between them. This CDR3 spans 13 amino acids. Per the germline V gene, CDR1 is SGDLS and CDR2 is YYNGEE. In this sample, this clonotype turned up a few times. Its cognate antigen is unknown. TCRdb processed the 5' RACE reads anew with MiXCR; each CDR3 protein has one entry. The table lists approximately 400,000 distinct CDR3 sequences, roughly 18% of them singletons, with 20% to 25% in the top ten. The clonotype originates from a man aged 18 to 35 who had mild COVID-19 (a few samples of this study predate the infection). Cell type and time point are not known. The rearrangement uses TRBV9 and TRBJ2-5; maybe TRBD2 (5 bases). Sequencing was performed on PBMCs or a T cell subset sorted from them (not recorded which). CDR3 in amino acids: CASSPTEEETQYF. The CDR3 coding sequence is TGTGCCAGCAGCCCGACGGAGGAAGAGACCCAGTACTTC.